These 30 T cell receptor beta chains came from one sample sequenced in a study of CD8+ T cells in alopecia areata (dated by TCRdb to the late 2010s). Preparation of the library involved the immunoSEQ multiplex PCR assay. To provide template for TCR sequencing, every sample had RNA extracted and reverse transcribed into cDNA. Not all clones reach the TCRdb copy of this immuneACCESS table, which keeps in-frame sequences only. Checked studies attribute under half of the gap to unresolved V genes and leave the rest unexplained. The sample yields about 110,000 clones; 45% to 70% were counted once. The ten largest clones represent approximately 22% of the sample. Sequencing was done on a sample of CD8+ T cells sorted from blood. All receptors come from a human donor in good health.

This rearrangement joins TRBV4-3 to TRBJ2-1; 8 bases match TRBD2. The germline V gene has CDR1 LGHNA and CDR2 YSLEER. This CDR3 is 15 amino acids long. V shed 1 base, J shed 7 bases, and the junction held 6 bases outside the gene matches. CDR3 region: CASSQAVPSGNEQFF. For the CDR3, the DNA is TGCGCCAGCAGCCAAGCGGTTCCTAGCGGGAATGAGCAGTTCTTC.

The chain joins TRBV7-8 to TRBJ1-4; D is perhaps TRBD1 (5 bases). The CDR3 is 15 residues long. CDR1 and CDR2 from the germline V gene are SGHVS and FQNEAQ. The V and J ends lost 3 bases and 6 bases respectively, with 14 bases between them. The CDR3 here is CASSFGPRDDEKLFF. CDR3 DNA: TGTGCCAGCAGCTTTGGGCCCAGGGACGATGAAAAACTGTTTTTT.

The CDR3 DNA reads TGTGCCAGCAAGACAAGTAATTCACCCCTCCACTTT. The encoded protein is CASKTSNSPLHF. V is TRBV2 and J is TRBJ1-6; D uncertain. Trimming pared 7 bases from V and 6 bases from J, leaving 7 bases between. The CDR3 contains 12 residues. The V gene's germline CDR1 is SNHLY and CDR2 FYNNEI.

The chain couples TRBV28 to TRBJ1-5, with TRBD1 matching 7 bases. Trimming removed 5 bases from V and 4 bases from J; junction bases left unmatched: 5. Looked up from germline, CDR1 is MDHEN and CDR2 is SYDVKM. This CDR3 is built from 14 residues. The CDR3 sequence is CASSLTGDNQPQHF. As DNA, the CDR3 is TGTGCCAGCAGTCTAACAGGGGATAATCAGCCCCAGCATTTT.

Here the CDR3 reads CASSQEAGGQETQYF. In DNA form, the CDR3 reads TGTGCCAGCAGCCAAGAGGCCGGAGGCCAAGAGACCCAGTACTTC. The rearrangement links TRBV4-2 to TRBJ2-5; tentative D call: TRBD2 (5 bases). The germline V gene encodes CDR1 LGHNA and CDR2 YNFKEQ. Trimming shortened V by 0 bases and J by 1 base, and 9 bases separated the two germline ends. The CDR3 loop spans 15 amino acids.

The chain carries TRBV28 and TRBJ2-7; D might be TRBD1 (5 bases). Trimming removed 5 bases from V and 6 bases from J, with 23 bases in between. Germline values: CDR1 MDHEN, CDR2 SYDVKM. CDR3 size: 16 residues. CDR3 sequence: CASSNTQQVSPTEQYF. DNA of the CDR3: TGTGCCAGCAGTAACACCCAACAGGTTTCCCCTACCGAGCAGTACTTC.

The chain links TRBV19 to TRBJ2-1; no clear D. V was trimmed by 6 bases and J by 0 bases, leaving 9 bases between them. Germline CDR1 reads LNHDA; CDR2 reads SQIVND (reference sequence). The length of the CDR3 is 14 residues. The CDR3 is CASSSLGSYNEQFF. The CDR3 DNA is TGTGCCAGTAGCTCCCTCGGCTCCTACAATGAGCAGTTCTTC.

The chain recombines TRBV29-1 with TRBJ2-4; D is perhaps TRBD1 or TRBD2 (5 bases each). Germline CDR1 and CDR2: SQVTM and ANQGSEA. The V end was cut by 6 bases, the J end by 0 bases, with 15 bases between. The length of the CDR3 is 15 residues. The CDR3 sequence is CSVIPGALAKNIQYF. As DNA, the CDR3 is TGCAGCGTGATCCCCGGGGCACTAGCCAAAAACATTCAGTACTTC.

The V call is TRBV11-2, the J call TRBJ2-5; D is ambiguous. The V and J ends lost 1 base and 4 bases respectively, with 16 bases between them. The germline gives CDR1 SGHAT, CDR2 FQNNGV. The CDR3 extends over 16 amino acids. The CDR3 sequence: CASSLGLRPRGETQYF. As DNA, the CDR3 is TGTGCCAGCAGCTTAGGTCTAAGGCCCAGAGGAGAGACCCAGTACTTC. Full variable domain (missing parts from reference TRBV11-2 and TRBJ2-5): EAGVAQSPRYKIIEKRQSVAFWCNPISGHATLYWYQQILGQGPKLLIQFQNNGVVDDSQLPKDRFSAERLKGVDSTLKIQPAKLEDSAVYLCASSLGLRPRGETQYFGPGTRLLVL.

This rearrangement joins TRBV10-3 to TRBJ2-1; a possible D gene is TRBD1 (6 bases). The CDR3 is made up of 16 amino acids. Trimming removed 1 base from V and 7 bases from J, with 17 bases in between. Germline V gives CDR1 ENHRY, CDR2 SYGVKD. Here the CDR3 reads CAISEWLQGIFNEQFF. DNA for the CDR3: TGTGCCATCAGTGAGTGGTTGCAGGGGATTTTTAATGAGCAGTTCTTC.

The table lists this clone with a count of one. The chain links TRBV5-1 to TRBJ1-2; a weak D match, TRBD1 (6 bases). The V gene's germline CDR1 is SGHRS and CDR2 YFSETQ. Trimming took 3 bases from V and 3 from J, leaving 12 bases between them. This CDR3 spans 14 amino acids. CDR3 sequence (DNA): TGCGCCAGCAGCTCAACAGGGATTTACTATGGCTACACCTTC. This translates into CASSSTGIYYGYTF.

This clone was seen once. The chain carries TRBV15 and TRBJ1-6; unclear D gene. The germline gives CDR1 LNHNV, CDR2 YYDKDF (reference sequence). The CDR3 spans 15 residues. V gave up 2 bases and J gave up 3 bases, with 8 bases separating them. CDR3 loop: CATSRRLDYNSPLHF. The CDR3 coding sequence is TGTGCCACCAGCAGACGCCTGGACTATAATTCACCCCTCCACTTT.

In its sample, this clone was seen a few times. The chain carries TRBV2 and TRBJ2-3; no clear D gene. Trimming took 6 bases from V and 2 from J, leaving 15 bases between them. Germline CDR1 is SNHLY and CDR2 is FYNNEI. This CDR3 spans 15 amino acids. The CDR3 reads CASRAVLVPTDTQYF. The CDR3 nucleotides are TGTGCCAGCAGGGCAGTTCTTGTTCCCACAGATACGCAGTATTTT.

CDR3 sequence: CAWSHADSGGKTQYF. The CDR3 DNA is TGTGCCTGGAGTCATGCAGACTCCGGGGGGAAGACCCAGTACTTC. This rearrangement joins TRBV30 to TRBJ2-5; 7 bases are a match to TRBD2. Germline-derived CDR1 and CDR2 are GTSNPN and SVGIG (reference sequence). The CDR3 runs 15 residues. The ends lost 2 bases at V and 6 bases at J; junction bases unmatched: 12.

The gene calls are TRBV5-1 and TRBJ2-7; TRBD2 agrees at 11 bases. Germline CDR1 is SGHRS and CDR2 is YFSETQ. This CDR3 has 14 residues. Trimming cost V 4 bases and J 3 bases; bases outside gene matches: 3. The CDR3 DNA follows: TGCGCCAGCAGCGTAACTAGCGGGGGCTACGAGCAGTACTTC. Translation: CASSVTSGGYEQYF.

The genes are TRBV2 and TRBJ1-6; D not resolved. This CDR3 has 13 amino acids. Trimming took off 8 bases at V and 0 bases at J, with 5 bases between the two ends. CDR1 and CDR2 from the germline V gene are SNHLY and FYNNEI. CDR3 region: CASGFSYNSPLHF. The CDR3 bases are TGTGCCAGCGGGTTCTCCTATAATTCACCCCTCCACTTT.

The V and J genes are TRBV9 and TRBJ1-2, with 8 bases aligning to TRBD1. Losses at the gene ends were 3 bases for V and 8 bases for J; bases not matched to a gene: 15. The CDR3 loop spans 16 amino acids. Germline lookup yields CDR1 SGDLS and CDR2 YYNGEE. DNA for the CDR3: TGTGCCAGCAGCGGAACCCTCCAGGGGGCTGGATCCGGCTACACCTTC. Protein: CASSGTLQGAGSGYTF.

This clone was found many times. The chain carries TRBV19 and TRBJ2-5, with 11 bases identical to TRBD2. Looked up from germline, CDR1 is LNHDA and CDR2 is SQIVND (reference sequence). The CDR3 has 15 residues. Trimming cost V 5 bases and J 4 bases; bases outside gene matches: 6. DNA for the CDR3: TGTGCCAGTAGTCCACTAGCGGGGGATGCAGAGACCCAGTACTTC. Translated: CASSPLAGDAETQYF.

The chain couples TRBV27 to TRBJ2-3, with a possible D match to TRBD1 (6 bases). With 3 bases removed from V and 0 bases from J, the gap between germline ends came to 28 bases. CDR3 length equals 21 residues. From germline, CDR1 is MNHEY and CDR2 SMNVEV (reference sequence). The DNA for the CDR3 is TGTGCCAGCAGTTTGCCCAGGGTAAGGGGGAGTTCCGATCCAAGCACAGATACGCAGTATTTT. It encodes CASSLPRVRGSSDPSTDTQYF.

This chain uses TRBV28 with TRBJ2-7; 10 nucleotides match TRBD2. The CDR3 consists of 14 residues. V gave up 6 bases and J gave up 2 bases; unmatched junction bases: 4. Germline V lookup: CDR1 MDHEN, CDR2 SYDVKM. The CDR3 sequence: CASSPSGGAYEQYF. The CDR3 DNA follows: TGTGCCAGCAGCCCCAGCGGGGGGGCCTACGAGCAGTACTTC. The whole variable domain, filled in from reference TRBV28 and TRBJ2-7, reads DVKVTQSSRYLVKRTGEKVFLECVQDMDHENMFWYRQDPGLGLRLIYFSYDVKMKEKGDIPEGYSVSREKKERFSLILESASTNQTSMYLCASSPSGGAYEQYFGPGTRLTVT.

The genes are TRBV13 and TRBJ1-1; tentative D call: TRBD1 (5 bases). The V end lost 4 bases, the J end lost 5 bases, and 20 bases lay between the germline ends. The CDR3 sequence is 16 residues long. Germline assignment: CDR1 PRHDT and CDR2 FYEKMQ (reference sequence). The CDR3 reads CASSSWEGDVGTEAFF. The CDR3 DNA reads TGTGCCAGCAGCTCCTGGGAAGGGGACGTAGGGACTGAAGCTTTCTTT.

The chain has TRBV6-5 and TRBJ1-2, with unresolved D. CDR3 size: 16 residues. V dropped 4 bases and J dropped 4 bases, with 19 bases sitting between them. Germline V gene data show CDR1 as MNHEY and CDR2 as SVGAGI. CDR3 protein: CASSSRLGRELYGYTF. The CDR3 DNA reads as TGTGCCAGCAGTTCGCGCCTTGGGAGGGAACTCTATGGCTACACCTTC.

This clone has just a few counts. The chain is built from TRBV29-1 and TRBJ2-3; D might be TRBD1 (6 bases). The germline CDR1 and CDR2 sequences are SQVTM and ANQGSEA. The CDR3 runs to 17 residues. Trimming cost V 5 bases and J 2 bases, with 23 bases left between them. CDR3 sequence: CSVLGQTNEGITDTQYF. The CDR3 DNA is TGCAGCGTTCTAGGACAGACTAACGAGGGGATCACAGATACGCAGTATTTT.

The V and J genes are TRBV6-5 and TRBJ1-3, with 7 positions matching TRBD1. CDR1 and CDR2 from the germline V gene are MNHEY and SVGAGI. The CDR3 is 15 residues long. The J segment lost 0 bases and the V segment lost 6 bases, leaving 5 bases of the junction unmatched. The CDR3 reads CASSPTGSSGNTIYF. The DNA for the CDR3 is TGTGCCAGCAGCCCGACAGGGAGCTCTGGAAACACCATATATTTT.

V gene TRBV28 combines with J gene TRBJ2-7; 8 bases agree with TRBD2. The ends lost 6 bases at V and 4 bases at J; junction bases unmatched: 8. Germline CDR1 reads MDHEN; CDR2 reads SYDVKM. The CDR3 contains 14 residues. The CDR3 loop is CASSLTAGAYEQYF. Written as DNA, the CDR3 is TGTGCCAGCAGCCTGACAGCGGGGGCTTACGAGCAGTACTTC.

This chain links TRBV15 with TRBJ2-3; D is perhaps TRBD2 (5 bases). The germline V gene encodes CDR1 LNHNV and CDR2 YYDKDF (reference sequence). With 3 bases removed from V and 2 bases from J, the gap between germline ends came to 12 bases. CDR3 length: 15 residues. CDR3 in amino acids: CATSSSRGATDTQYF. CDR3 sequence (DNA): TGTGCCACCAGCAGCTCACGGGGAGCCACAGATACGCAGTATTTT.

This chain joins TRBV25-1 and TRBJ2-7, with D possibly being TRBD1 (6 bases). The germline V and J ends were trimmed by 6 bases and 0 bases, with 18 bases remaining between them. The CDR3 is 16 amino acids. The V gene's germline CDR1 is MGHDK and CDR2 SYGVNS. The CDR3 is CASRGSQGKSSYEQYF. As DNA, the CDR3 is TGTGCCAGCAGAGGGAGTCAGGGGAAGAGCTCCTACGAGCAGTACTTC.

The J gene is TRBJ2-7, the V gene TRBV4-2, with 7 bases matching TRBD2. V trimming: 1 base; J trimming: 4 bases; junction bases outside the gene matches: 4. The CDR3 is 14 residues long. Germline CDR1 reads LGHNA; CDR2 reads YNFKEQ. The CDR3 region is CASSQGRSGYEQYF. In DNA form, the CDR3 reads TGTGCCAGCAGCCAAGGGCGTAGCGGGTACGAGCAGTACTTC.

In its sample, this clone was seen a few times. V and J are TRBV10-2 and TRBJ1-2, with a possible D match to TRBD1 (6 bases). The germline V gene encodes CDR1 WSHSY and CDR2 SAAADI. Trimming stripped 3 bases from V and 3 bases from J, with 17 bases between. This CDR3 comprises 16 residues. The CDR3: CASSDSGGREYYGYTF. Here the CDR3 DNA reads TGCGCCAGCAGTGACTCTGGGGGGCGCGAGTACTATGGCTACACCTTC.

V and J are TRBV29-1 and TRBJ2-7; D is ambiguous. V was cut by 3 bases and J by 6 bases, with 12 bases left in between. The CDR3 totals 12 residues. Germline-derived CDR1 and CDR2 are SQVTM and ANQGSEA. CDR3 bases: TGCAGCGTTGACGGGCAGGTGGGCGAGCAGTACTTC. Translated, it gives CSVDGQVGEQYF.